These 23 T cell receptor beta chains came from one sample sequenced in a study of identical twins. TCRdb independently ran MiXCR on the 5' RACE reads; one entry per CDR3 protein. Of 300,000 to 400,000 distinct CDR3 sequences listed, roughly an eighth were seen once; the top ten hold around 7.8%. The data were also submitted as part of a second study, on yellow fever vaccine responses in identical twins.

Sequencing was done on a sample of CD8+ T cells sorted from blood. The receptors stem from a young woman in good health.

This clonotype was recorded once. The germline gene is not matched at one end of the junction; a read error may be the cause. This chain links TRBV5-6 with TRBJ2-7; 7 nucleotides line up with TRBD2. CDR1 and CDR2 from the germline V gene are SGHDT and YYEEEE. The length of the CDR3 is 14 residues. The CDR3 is CACSPGLSPYEQYF. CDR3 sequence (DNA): TGTGCCTGCAGCCCGGGACTAAGTCCCTACGAGCAGTACTTC.

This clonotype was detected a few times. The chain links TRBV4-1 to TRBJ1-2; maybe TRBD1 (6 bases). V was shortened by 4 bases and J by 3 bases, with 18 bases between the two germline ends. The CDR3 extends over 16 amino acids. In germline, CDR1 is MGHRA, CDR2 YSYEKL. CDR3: CASSPTRRGNDYGYTF. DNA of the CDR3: TGCGCCAGCAGCCCCACCAGGAGGGGGAACGACTATGGCTACACCTTC.

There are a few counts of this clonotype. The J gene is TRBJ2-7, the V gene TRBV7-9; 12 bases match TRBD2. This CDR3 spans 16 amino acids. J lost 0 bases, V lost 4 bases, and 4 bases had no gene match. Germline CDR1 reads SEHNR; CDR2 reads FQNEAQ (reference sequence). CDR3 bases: TGTGCCAGCAGCTCCCGGACTAGCGGGGACTCCTACGAGCAGTACTTC. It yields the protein CASSSRTSGDSYEQYF.

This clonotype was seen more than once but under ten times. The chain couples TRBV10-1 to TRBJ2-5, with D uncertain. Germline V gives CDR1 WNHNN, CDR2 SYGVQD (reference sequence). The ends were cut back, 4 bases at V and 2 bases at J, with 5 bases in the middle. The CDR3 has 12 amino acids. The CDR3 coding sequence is TGCGCCAGCAGTGTCAGGCAAGAGACCCAGTACTTC. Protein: CASSVRQETQYF.

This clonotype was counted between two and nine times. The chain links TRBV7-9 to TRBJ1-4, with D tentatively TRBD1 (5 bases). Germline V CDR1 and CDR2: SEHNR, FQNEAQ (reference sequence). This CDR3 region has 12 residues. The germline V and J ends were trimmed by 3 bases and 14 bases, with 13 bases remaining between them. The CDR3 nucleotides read TGTGCCAGCAGCTTGGGGGTAGAAGGTCTGTTTTTT. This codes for CASSLGVEGLFF.

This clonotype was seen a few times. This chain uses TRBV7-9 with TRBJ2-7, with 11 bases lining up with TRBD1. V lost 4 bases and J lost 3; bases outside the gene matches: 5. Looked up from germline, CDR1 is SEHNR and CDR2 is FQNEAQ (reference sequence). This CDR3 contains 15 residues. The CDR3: CASSSGQGAGYEQYF. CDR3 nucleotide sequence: TGTGCCAGCAGCTCTGGACAGGGGGCGGGCTACGAGCAGTACTTC.

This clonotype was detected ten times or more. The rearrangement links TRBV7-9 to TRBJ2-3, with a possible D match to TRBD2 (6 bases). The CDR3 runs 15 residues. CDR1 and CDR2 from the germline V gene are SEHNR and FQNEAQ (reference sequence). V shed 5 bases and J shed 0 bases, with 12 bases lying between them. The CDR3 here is CASSPRGSSTDTQYF. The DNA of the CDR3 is TGTGCCAGCAGCCCGCGGGGATCTAGCACAGATACGCAGTATTTT.

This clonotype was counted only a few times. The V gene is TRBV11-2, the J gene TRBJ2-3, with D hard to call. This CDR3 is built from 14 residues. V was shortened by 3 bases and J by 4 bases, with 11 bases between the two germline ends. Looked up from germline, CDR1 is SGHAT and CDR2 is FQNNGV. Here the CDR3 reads CASSLHRSSDTQYF. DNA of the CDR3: TGTGCCAGCAGCTTGCACCGCAGCTCAGATACGCAGTATTTT.

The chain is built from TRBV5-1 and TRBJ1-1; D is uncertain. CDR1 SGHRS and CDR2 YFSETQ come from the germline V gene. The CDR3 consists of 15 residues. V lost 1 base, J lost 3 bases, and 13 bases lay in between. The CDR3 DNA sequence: TGCGCCAGCAGCTTGAACCGCGCCGGGGACACTGAAGCTTTCTTT. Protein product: CASSLNRAGDTEAFF.

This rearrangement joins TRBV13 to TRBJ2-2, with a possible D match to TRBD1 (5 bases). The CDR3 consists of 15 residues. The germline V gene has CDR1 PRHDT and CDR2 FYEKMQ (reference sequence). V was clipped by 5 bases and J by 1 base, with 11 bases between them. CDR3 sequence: CASSGLGENTGELFF. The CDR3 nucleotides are TGTGCCAGCAGCGGCTTAGGGGAGAACACCGGGGAGCTGTTTTTT.

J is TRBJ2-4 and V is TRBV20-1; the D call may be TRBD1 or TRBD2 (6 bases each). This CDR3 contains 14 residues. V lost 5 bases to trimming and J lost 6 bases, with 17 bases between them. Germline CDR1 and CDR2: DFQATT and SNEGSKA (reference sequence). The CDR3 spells CSAPGSEDRNIQYF. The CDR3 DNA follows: TGCAGTGCTCCCGGGAGCGAGGACAGAAACATTCAGTACTTC.

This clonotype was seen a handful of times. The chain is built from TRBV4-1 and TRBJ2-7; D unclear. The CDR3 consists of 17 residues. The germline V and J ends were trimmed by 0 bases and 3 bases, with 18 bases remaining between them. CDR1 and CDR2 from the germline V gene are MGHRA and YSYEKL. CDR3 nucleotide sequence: TGCGCCAGCAGCCAAGATCTCACCCCACGCCCTGGCTACGAGCAGTACTTC. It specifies CASSQDLTPRPGYEQYF.

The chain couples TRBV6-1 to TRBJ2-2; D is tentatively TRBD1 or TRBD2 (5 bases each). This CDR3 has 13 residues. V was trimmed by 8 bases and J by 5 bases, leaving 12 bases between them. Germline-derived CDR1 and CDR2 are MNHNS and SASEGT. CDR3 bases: TGTGCCAGCGAGGGGAGATTGACCGGGGAGCTGTTTTTT. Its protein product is CASEGRLTGELFF.

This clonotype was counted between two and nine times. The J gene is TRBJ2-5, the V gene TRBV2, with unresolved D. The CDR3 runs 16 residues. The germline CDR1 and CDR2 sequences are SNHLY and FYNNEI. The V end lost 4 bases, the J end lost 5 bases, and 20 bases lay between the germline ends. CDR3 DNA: TGTGCCAGCAGTGGCACGTCCCCCCCCGCCATGGAGACCCAGTACTTC. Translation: CASSGTSPPAMETQYF.

The CDR3 sequence: CASSQGVGYEQYV. CDR3 bases: TGCGCCAGCAGCCAAGGTGTTGGGTACGAGCAGTACGTC. The chain carries TRBV4-1 and TRBJ2-7; D ambiguous. The V end was cut by 1 base, the J end by 4 bases, with 8 bases between. Germline values: CDR1 MGHRA, CDR2 YSYEKL. CDR3 length equals 13 residues.

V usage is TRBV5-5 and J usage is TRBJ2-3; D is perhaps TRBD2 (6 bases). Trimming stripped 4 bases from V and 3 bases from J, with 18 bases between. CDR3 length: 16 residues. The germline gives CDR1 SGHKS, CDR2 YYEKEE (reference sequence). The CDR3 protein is CASSKHTSRRTDTQYF. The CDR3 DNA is TGTGCCAGCAGCAAACATACTAGCCGGAGAACAGATACGCAGTATTTT.

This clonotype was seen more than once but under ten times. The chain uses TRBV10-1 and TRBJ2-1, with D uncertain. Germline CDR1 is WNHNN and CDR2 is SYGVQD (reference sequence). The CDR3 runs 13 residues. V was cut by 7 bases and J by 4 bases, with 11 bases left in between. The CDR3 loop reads CASTSDGYNEQFF. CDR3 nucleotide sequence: TGCGCCAGCACTTCCGACGGGTACAATGAGCAGTTCTTC.

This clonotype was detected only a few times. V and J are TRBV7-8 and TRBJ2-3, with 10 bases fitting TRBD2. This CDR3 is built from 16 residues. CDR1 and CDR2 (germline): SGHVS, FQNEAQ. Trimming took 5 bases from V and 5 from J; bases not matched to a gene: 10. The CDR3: CASSLKREGRRDTQYF. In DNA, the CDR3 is TGTGCCAGCAGCCTCAAGCGGGAGGGCCGGAGAGATACGCAGTATTTT. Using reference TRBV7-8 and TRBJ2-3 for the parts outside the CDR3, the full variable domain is GAGVSQSPRYKVAKRGQDVALRCDPISGHVSLFWYQQALGQGPEFLTYFQNEAQLDKSGLPSDRFFAERPEGSVSTLKIQRTQQEDSAVYLCASSLKREGRRDTQYFGPGTRLTVL.

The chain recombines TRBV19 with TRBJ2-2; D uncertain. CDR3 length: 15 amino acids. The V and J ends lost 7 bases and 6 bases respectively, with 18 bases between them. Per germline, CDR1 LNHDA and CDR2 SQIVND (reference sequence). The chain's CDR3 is CASTQGPSLPGELFF. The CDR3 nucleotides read TGTGCCAGTACCCAAGGGCCCTCCCTGCCCGGGGAGCTGTTTTTT.

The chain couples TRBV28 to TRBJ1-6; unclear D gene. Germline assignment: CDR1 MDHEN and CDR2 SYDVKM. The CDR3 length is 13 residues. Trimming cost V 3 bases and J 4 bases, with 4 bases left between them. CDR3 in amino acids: CASSFDYNSPLHF. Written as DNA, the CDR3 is TGTGCCAGCAGTTTCGATTATAATTCACCCCTCCACTTT. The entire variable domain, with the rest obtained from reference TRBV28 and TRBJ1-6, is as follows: DVKVTQSSRYLVKRTGEKVFLECVQDMDHENMFWYRQDPGLGLRLIYFSYDVKMKEKGDIPEGYSVSREKKERFSLILESASTNQTSMYLCASSFDYNSPLHFGNGTRLTVT.

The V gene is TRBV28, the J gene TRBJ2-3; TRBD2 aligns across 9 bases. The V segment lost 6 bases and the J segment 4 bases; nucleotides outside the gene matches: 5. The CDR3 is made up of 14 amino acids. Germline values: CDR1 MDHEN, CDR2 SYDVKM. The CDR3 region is CASSLAGESDTQYF. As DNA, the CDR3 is TGTGCCAGCAGCTTAGCGGGAGAGTCAGATACGCAGTATTTT.

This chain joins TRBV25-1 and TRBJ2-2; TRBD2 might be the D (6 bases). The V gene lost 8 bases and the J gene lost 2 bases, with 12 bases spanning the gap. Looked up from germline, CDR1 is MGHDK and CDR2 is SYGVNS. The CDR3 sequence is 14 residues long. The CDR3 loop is CASGGSENTGELFF. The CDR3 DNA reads TGTGCCAGCGGGGGGAGCGAAAACACCGGGGAGCTGTTTTTT.

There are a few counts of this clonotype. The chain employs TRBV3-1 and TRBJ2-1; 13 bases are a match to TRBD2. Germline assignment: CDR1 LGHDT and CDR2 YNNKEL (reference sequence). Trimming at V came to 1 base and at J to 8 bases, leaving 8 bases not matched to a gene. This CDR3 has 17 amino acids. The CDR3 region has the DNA TGTGCCAGCAGCCAAGCTTCGACTAGCGGGAGGTTTCATGAGCAGTTCTTC. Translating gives CASSQASTSGRFHEQFF.